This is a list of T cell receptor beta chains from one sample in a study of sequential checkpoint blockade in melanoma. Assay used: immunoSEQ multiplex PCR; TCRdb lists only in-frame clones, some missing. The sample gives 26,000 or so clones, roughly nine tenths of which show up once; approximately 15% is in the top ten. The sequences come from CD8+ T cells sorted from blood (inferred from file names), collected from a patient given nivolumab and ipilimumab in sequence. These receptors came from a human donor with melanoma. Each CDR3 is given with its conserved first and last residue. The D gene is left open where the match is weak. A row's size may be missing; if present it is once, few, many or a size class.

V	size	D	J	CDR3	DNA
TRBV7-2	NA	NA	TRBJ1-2	CASSLHSLGYGYTF	TGTGCCAGCAGCCTACACTCGCTCGGGTATGGCTACACCTTC
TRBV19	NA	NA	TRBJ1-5	CASSIGNQPQHF	TGTGCCAGTAGTATCGGCAATCAGCCCCAGCATTTT
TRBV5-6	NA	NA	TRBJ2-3	CASSLFGGDTQYF	TGTGCCAGCAGCTTGTTTGGTGGCGATACGCAGTATTTT
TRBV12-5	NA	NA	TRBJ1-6	CASSTGKNSPLHF	TGTGCTAGTTCGACAGGTAAAAATTCACCCCTCCACTTT
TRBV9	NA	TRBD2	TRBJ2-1	CASSVVASGGYNEQFF	TGTGCCAGCAGCGTAGTCGCTAGCGGGGGCTACAATGAGCAGTTCTTC
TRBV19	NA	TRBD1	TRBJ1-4	CASSAGTGFKLFF	TGTGCCAGTAGTGCCGGGACAGGTTTTAAACTGTTTTTT
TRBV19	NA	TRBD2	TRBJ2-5	CASSGPGLAGEAQETQYF	TGTGCCAGTAGTGGGCCGGGACTAGCGGGTGAGGCCCAAGAGACCCAGTACTTC
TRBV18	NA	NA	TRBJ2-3	CASSPGAPGGDTQYF	TGTGCCAGCTCACCTGGTGCCCCCGGGGGAGATACGCAGTATTTT
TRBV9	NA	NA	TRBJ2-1	CASSPRYNEQFF	TGTGCCAGCAGCCCCCGGTACAATGAGCAGTTCTTC
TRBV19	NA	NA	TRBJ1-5	CASSMRENQPQHF	TGTGCCAGTAGTATGAGAGAGAATCAGCCCCAGCATTTT
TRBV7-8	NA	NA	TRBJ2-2	CASSGGTGELFF	TGTGCCAGCAGCGGGGGGACCGGGGAGCTGTTTTTT
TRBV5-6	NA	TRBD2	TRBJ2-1	CASSSGGTNNEQFF	TGTGCCAGCAGCTCGGGGGGGACGAACAATGAGCAGTTCTTC
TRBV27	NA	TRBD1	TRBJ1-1	CASSWDRGTSNTEAFF	TGTGCCAGCAGTTGGGACAGGGGTACTTCGAACACTGAAGCTTTCTTT
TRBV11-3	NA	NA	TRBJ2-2	CASSLDGNTGELFF	TGTGCCAGCAGCTTAGACGGGAACACCGGGGAGCTGTTTTTT
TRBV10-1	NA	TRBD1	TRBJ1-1	CASTRTGRNTEAFF	TGCGCCAGCACCCGGACAGGGCGGAACACTGAAGCTTTCTTT
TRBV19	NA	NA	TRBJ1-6	CASSPRWSHNSPLHF	TGTGCCAGTAGCCCCCGGTGGAGCCATAATTCACCCCTCCACTTT
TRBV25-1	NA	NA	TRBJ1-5	CASSRGGVQPQHF	TGTGCCAGCAGCCGGGGGGGGGTGCAGCCCCAGCATTTT
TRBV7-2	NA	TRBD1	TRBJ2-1	CASSSRTTGYNEQFF	TGTGCCAGCAGCTCTCGAACGACAGGGTACAATGAGCAGTTCTTC
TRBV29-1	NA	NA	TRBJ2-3	CSVAGRGAGTDTQYF	TGCAGCGTTGCTGGCAGGGGCGCTGGCACAGATACGCAGTATTTT
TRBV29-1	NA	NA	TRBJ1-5	CSVEDDLGGQHF	TGCAGCGTTGAAGACGACCTAGGGGGCCAGCATTTT
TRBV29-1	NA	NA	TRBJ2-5	CSVEVGGYQETQYF	TGCAGCGTTGAGGTCGGGGGTTACCAAGAGACCCAGTACTTC
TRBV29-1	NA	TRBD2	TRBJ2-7	CSVWTSGRRGPSYEQYF	TGCAGCGTGTGGACTAGCGGGAGACGGGGTCCCTCCTACGAGCAGTACTTC
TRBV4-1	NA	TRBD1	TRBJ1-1	CASSQPSQGQAGTEAFF	TGCGCCAGCAGCCAGCCATCACAGGGACAGGCGGGGACTGAAGCTTTCTTT
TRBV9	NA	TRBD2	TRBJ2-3	CASSVSALAVNTDTQYF	TGTGCCAGCAGCGTAAGTGCACTAGCGGTTAACACAGATACGCAGTATTTT
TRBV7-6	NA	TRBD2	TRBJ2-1	CASSPLSGSNNEQFF	TGTGCCAGCAGCCCCTTGAGCGGGAGTAACAATGAGCAGTTCTTC
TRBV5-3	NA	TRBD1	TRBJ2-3	CARSLRGQGDTDTQYF	TGTGCCAGAAGCTTGCGGGGACAGGGTGACACAGATACGCAGTATTTT
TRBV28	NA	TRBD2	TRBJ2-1	CASSFGRGGLNEQFF	TGTGCCAGCAGTTTCGGGCGGGGGGGGCTCAATGAGCAGTTCTTC
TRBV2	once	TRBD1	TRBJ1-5	CASRTDRGQGNQPQHF	TGTGCCAGCAGAACGGACAGGGGGCAAGGCAATCAGCCCCAGCATTTT
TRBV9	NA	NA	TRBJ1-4	CASSVSSTATNEKLFF	TGTGCCAGCAGCGTATCGTCGACAGCGACTAATGAAAAACTGTTTTTT
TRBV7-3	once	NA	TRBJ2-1	CASSFTLGGHWDEQFF	TGTGCCAGCAGCTTCACCCTGGGCGGGCACTGGGATGAGCAGTTCTTC
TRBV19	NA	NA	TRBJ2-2	CASSPFGVVIGELFF	TGTGCCAGTAGTCCGTTTGGTGTAGTCATCGGGGAGCTGTTTTTT
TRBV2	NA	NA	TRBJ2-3	CASSQTASTDTQYF	TGTGCCAGCAGTCAGACAGCTAGCACAGATACGCAGTATTTT
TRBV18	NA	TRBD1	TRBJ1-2	CASSPEINRGLLSYTF	TGTGCCAGCTCACCCGAAATCAACAGGGGACTCCTAAGCTACACCTTC
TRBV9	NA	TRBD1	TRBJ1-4	CASSAPGQGEKLFF	TGTGCCAGCAGCGCACCGGGACAGGGAGAAAAACTGTTTTTT
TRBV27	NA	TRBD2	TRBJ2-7	CASSLSLPSGSSYEQYF	TGTGCCAGCAGTTTATCCCTCCCTAGCGGGAGCTCCTACGAGCAGTACTTC
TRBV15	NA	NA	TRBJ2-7	CATSTGIGYEQYF	TGTGCCACCAGCACCGGGATTGGGTACGAGCAGTACTTC
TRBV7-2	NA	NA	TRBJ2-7	CASSFRTDYYEQYF	TGTGCCAGCAGCTTCCGGACTGATTACTACGAGCAGTACTTC
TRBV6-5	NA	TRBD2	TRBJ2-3	CASRLTSGRTDTQYF	TGTGCCAGCAGGCTGACTAGCGGGAGAACAGATACGCAGTATTTT
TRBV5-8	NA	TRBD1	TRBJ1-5	CASSSNRDSRSRPQHF	TGTGCCAGCAGCTCAAACCGGGACAGCCGTTCGAGACCCCAGCATTTT
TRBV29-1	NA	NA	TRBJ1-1	CSVLVRVTEAFF	TGCAGCGTTCTTGTTCGTGTCACTGAAGCTTTCTTT
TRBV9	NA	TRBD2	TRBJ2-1	CASSPGLAGVYNEQFF	TGTGCCAGCAGCCCGGGACTAGCGGGAGTCTACAATGAGCAGTTCTTC
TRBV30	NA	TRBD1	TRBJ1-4	CAWSVRGQLTSTNEKLFF	TGTGCCTGGAGTGTACGGGGACAGCTTACTTCAACTAATGAAAAACTGTTTTTT
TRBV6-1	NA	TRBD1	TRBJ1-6	CASSVWTGTDSPLHF	TGTGCCAGCAGTGTTTGGACAGGGACGGATTCACCCCTCCACTTT
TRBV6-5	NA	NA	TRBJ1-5	CASSDSPFNQPQHF	TGTGCCAGCAGTGACAGTCCCTTCAATCAGCCCCAGCATTTT
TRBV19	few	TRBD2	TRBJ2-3	CASSPLGGADTQYF	TGTGCCAGTAGTCCCCTTGGGGGGGCAGATACGCAGTATTTT
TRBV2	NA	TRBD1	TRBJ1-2	CASSLTGGAGGYTF	TGTGCCAGCAGCTTAACAGGGGGCGCGGGTGGCTACACCTTC
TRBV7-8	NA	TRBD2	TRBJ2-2	CASGLAGNTGELFF	TGTGCCAGCGGACTAGCGGGGAACACCGGGGAGCTGTTTTTT
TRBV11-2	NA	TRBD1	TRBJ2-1	CASSLYTGGLKNEQFF	TGTGCCAGCAGCTTATATACAGGGGGGCTGAAGAATGAGCAGTTCTTC
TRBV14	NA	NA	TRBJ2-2	CASSPGHGWELFF	TGTGCCAGCAGCCCTGGGCACGGCTGGGAGCTGTTTTTT
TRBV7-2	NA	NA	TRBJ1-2	CASSLGGLRIANYGYTF	TGTGCCAGCAGCTTAGGGGGACTTCGGATAGCTAACTATGGCTACACCTTC
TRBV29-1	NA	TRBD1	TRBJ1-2	CSVLTGGSNYGYTF	TGCAGCGTATTGACAGGGGGCTCAAACTATGGCTACACCTTC
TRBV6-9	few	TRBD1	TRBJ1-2	CASSPVTGTGNYGYTF	TGTGCCAGCAGTCCGGTGACCGGGACAGGGAACTATGGCTACACCTTC
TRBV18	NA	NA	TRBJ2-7	CASSPTSGRYEQYF	TGTGCCAGCTCACCAACGAGCGGAAGGTACGAGCAGTACTTC
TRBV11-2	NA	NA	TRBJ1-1	CASSLGPTEAFF	TGTGCCAGCAGCTTGGGCCCCACTGAAGCTTTCTTT
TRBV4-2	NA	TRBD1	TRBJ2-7	CASSHGTGAYEQYF	TGTGCCAGCAGCCACGGGACAGGGGCCTACGAGCAGTACTTC
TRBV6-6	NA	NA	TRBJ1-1	CASSYSGGVMNTEAFF	TGTGCCAGCAGTTACTCGGGGGGGGTCATGAACACTGAAGCTTTCTTT
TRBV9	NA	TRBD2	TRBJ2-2	CASSVQQGTRAGGPDTGELFF	TGTGCCAGCAGCGTACAACAGGGTACAAGAGCGGGGGGGCCGGACACCGGGGAGCTGTTTTTT
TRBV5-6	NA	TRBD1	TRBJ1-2	CASSVDRGLYGYTF	TGTGCCAGCAGCGTGGACAGGGGACTCTATGGCTACACCTTC
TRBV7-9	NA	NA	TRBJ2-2	CASGLSRAGAGGELFF	TGTGCCAGCGGACTCTCTAGAGCGGGCGCCGGCGGGGAGCTGTTTTTT
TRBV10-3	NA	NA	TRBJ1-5	CAISSGTSNQPQHF	TGTGCCATCTCCTCAGGAACGTCGAATCAGCCCCAGCATTTT